This entry describes one T cell receptor beta chain. No antigen is known for it. Generated by immunoSEQ multiplex PCR, the TCRdb table keeps only in-frame clones and is missing some. In the table there are tens of thousands of clones, approximately 90% of which are singletons. This entry comes from a study of OX40 agonist ivuxolimab in advanced cancers. Across the study: Previous treatment with anti-PD-1, anti-PD-L1 or anti-CTLA-4 therapy was allowed; 40% had received some. Study-wide points: Among the lowest peripheral clonal expansion occurred in 0.1-3.0 mg/kg partial responders. Nonresponders, in some cases, also had low normalized T-cell clonal expansion.

The germline V gene encodes CDR1 SGHRS and CDR2 YFSETQ. Trimming cost V 0 bases and J 0 bases, with 10 bases left between them. The CDR3 is 17 amino acids. This specimen consisted of CD4+ or CD8+ T cells sorted from blood, obtained in a trial of the OX40 agonist ivuxolimab. The TCR sequence derives from an adult with an advanced solid tumor such as melanoma, head and neck, liver or kidney cancer. The V call is TRBV5-1, the J call TRBJ2-6; no reliable D call. The CDR3 sequence is CASSLGAYSSGANVLTF. The CDR3 region has the DNA TGCGCCAGCAGCTTGGGTGCATATAGCTCTGGGGCCAACGTCCTGACTTTC. The variable domain in full, completed from reference TRBV5-1 and TRBJ2-6, reads KAGVTQTPRYLIKTRGQQVTLSCSPISGHRSVSWYQQTPGQGLQFLFEYFSETQRNKGNFPGRFSGRQFSNSRSEMNVSTLELGDSALYLCASSLGAYSSGANVLTFGAGSRLTVL.